These 4 T cell receptor beta chains came from one sample sequenced in a study of shared clonotypes between healthy human individuals. This table comes from immunoSEQ multiplex PCR, and its TCRdb copy is limited to in-frame clones, with some not included. Here the sample spans over a million clones, about 80% being singletons. Sample: memory CD4+ T cells from PBMCs. This sample's subset: CD45RA-negative fraction. Receptors were obtained from a man younger than 35 in good health. Some clones in this sample may be carry-over from other donors' samples.

CDR3 DNA sequence: TGTGCCAGCAGTCTCTGGACAGGGCGAGGCTACACCTTC. Translation gives CASSLWTGRGYTF. This chain connects TRBV28 to TRBJ1-2, with TRBD1 matching 8 bases. V was pared by 5 bases and J by 8 bases, with 7 bases of the junction left unmatched. From germline, CDR1 is MDHEN and CDR2 SYDVKM. The CDR3 runs 13 residues.

This rearrangement joins TRBV5-5 to TRBJ2-2; D may be TRBD1 (6 bases). The CDR3 covers 17 residues. V was shortened by 0 bases and J by 4 bases, with 16 bases between the two germline ends. Germline CDR1 SGHKS, CDR2 YYEKEE (reference sequence). Written as DNA, the CDR3 is TGTGCCAGCAGCTTGGGGACGGGCAGGGGACGCACCGGGGAGCTGTTTTTT. Encoded protein: CASSLGTGRGRTGELFF.

This clone occurred once. The V call is TRBV30, the J call TRBJ2-5, with D tentatively TRBD1 (6 bases). There are 14 residues in the CDR3. Germline loops: CDR1 GTSNPN, CDR2 SVGIG (reference sequence). The ends were cut back, 1 base at V and 2 bases at J, with 11 bases in the middle. The CDR3 is CAWSDPGTQETQYF. The DNA for the CDR3 is TGTGCCTGGAGTGACCCCGGGACACAAGAGACCCAGTACTTC.

This rearrangement joins TRBV5-1 to TRBJ2-7; weak D call: TRBD1 (5 bases). In germline, CDR1 is SGHRS, CDR2 YFSETQ. Between the trimmed V and J ends, which lost 0 bases and 3 bases, there was a span of 13 bases. This CDR3 contains 15 residues. CDR3 in amino acids: CASSLAWGMGYEQYF. Written as DNA, the CDR3 is TGCGCCAGCAGCTTGGCATGGGGCATGGGCTACGAGCAGTACTTC.